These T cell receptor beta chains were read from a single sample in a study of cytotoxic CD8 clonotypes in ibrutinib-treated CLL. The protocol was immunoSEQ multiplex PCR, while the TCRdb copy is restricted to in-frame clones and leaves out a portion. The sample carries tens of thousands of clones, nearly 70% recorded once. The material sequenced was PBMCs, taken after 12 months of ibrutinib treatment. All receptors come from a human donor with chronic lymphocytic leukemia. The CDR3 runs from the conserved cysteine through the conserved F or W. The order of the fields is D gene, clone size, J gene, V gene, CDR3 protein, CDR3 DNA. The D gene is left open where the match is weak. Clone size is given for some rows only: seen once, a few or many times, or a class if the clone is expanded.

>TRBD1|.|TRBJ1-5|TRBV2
CASRDRPPRAQHF
TGTGCCAGCAGGGACAGGCCGCCCAGGGCCCAGCATTTT
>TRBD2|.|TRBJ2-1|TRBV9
CASSPGTSGYNEQFF
TGTGCCAGCAGCCCCGGGACTAGCGGATACAATGAGCAGTTCTTC
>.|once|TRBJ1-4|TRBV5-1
CASSVGGTTNEKLFF
TGCGCCAGCAGCGTAGGGGGGACAACTAATGAAAAACTGTTTTTT
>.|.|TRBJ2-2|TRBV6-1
CASSALPTGELFF
TGTGCCAGCAGTGCCCTCCCCACCGGGGAGCTGTTTTTT
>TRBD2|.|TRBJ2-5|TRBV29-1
CSVGGLAGVGETQYF
TGCAGCGTTGGGGGACTAGCGGGAGTTGGAGAGACCCAGTACTTC
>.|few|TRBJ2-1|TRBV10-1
CASSGGLSEQFF
TGCGCCAGCAGTGGTGGGCTATCCGAGCAGTTCTTC
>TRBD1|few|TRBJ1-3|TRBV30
CAWSRDSGSGNTIYF
TGTGCCTGGAGTAGGGACAGCGGCTCCGGAAACACCATATATTTT
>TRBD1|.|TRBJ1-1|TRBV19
CASSWDRGRLRGTEAFF
TGTGCCAGTAGTTGGGACAGGGGGCGATTAAGAGGTACTGAAGCTTTCTTT
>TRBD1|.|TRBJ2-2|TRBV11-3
CASGRQGATGELFF
TGTGCCAGCGGAAGACAGGGGGCTACCGGGGAGCTGTTTTTT
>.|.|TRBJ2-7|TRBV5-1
CASRESAYEQYF
TGCGCCAGCAGAGAATCCGCCTACGAGCAGTACTTC
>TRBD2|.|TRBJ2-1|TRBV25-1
CASSEVASGSDNEQFF
TGTGCCAGCAGTGAGGTGGCTAGCGGGAGTGACAATGAGCAGTTCTTC
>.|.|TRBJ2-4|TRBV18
CASSPPRTVAKNIQYF
TGTGCCAGCTCACCACCGAGGACGGTAGCCAAAAACATTCAGTACTTC
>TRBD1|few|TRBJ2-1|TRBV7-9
CASRPGTGISNEQFF
TGTGCCAGCAGACCCGGGACAGGGATATCCAATGAGCAGTTCTTC
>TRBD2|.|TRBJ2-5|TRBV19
CASKVAGGLGETQYF
TGTGCCAGTAAGGTAGCGGGAGGGCTGGGGGAGACCCAGTACTTC
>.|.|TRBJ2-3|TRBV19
CASSRGRVSDTDTQYF
TGTGCCAGTAGTCGGGGTAGGGTATCGGACACAGATACGCAGTATTTT
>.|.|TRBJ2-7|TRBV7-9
CASSSLGDLAEEQYF
TGTGCCAGCAGCTCCCTCGGGGACTTAGCGGAGGAGCAGTACTTC
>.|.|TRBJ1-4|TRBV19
CASSIPQPKEKLFF
TGTGCCAGTAGTATCCCGCAGCCAAAGGAAAAACTGTTTTTT
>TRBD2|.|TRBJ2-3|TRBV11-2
CASSLGAGRWVSDTQYF
TGTGCCAGCAGCTTAGGGGCCGGGAGGTGGGTTTCAGATACGCAGTATTTT
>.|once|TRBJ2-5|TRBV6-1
CASRVHVQETQYF
TGTGCCAGCAGGGTACACGTTCAAGAGACCCAGTACTTC
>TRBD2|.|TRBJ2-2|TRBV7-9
CASSSNKGGSTGELFF
TGTGCCAGCAGCTCTAATAAGGGAGGGAGCACCGGGGAGCTGTTTTTT
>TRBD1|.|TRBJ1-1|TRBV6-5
CASSRQGEYAEAFF
TGTGCCAGCAGTCGACAGGGGGAGTACGCTGAAGCTTTCTTT
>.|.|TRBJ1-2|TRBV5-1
CASSLDGITLRGYTF
TGCGCCAGCAGCTTAGACGGTATCACATTGAGAGGCTACACCTTC
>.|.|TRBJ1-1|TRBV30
CAWRAPNTEAFF
TGTGCCTGGAGGGCTCCTAACACTGAAGCTTTCTTT
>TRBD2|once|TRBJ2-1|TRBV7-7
CASSLGSSGSYNEQFF
TGTGCCAGCAGCTTAGGATCTAGCGGGAGTTACAATGAGCAGTTCTTC
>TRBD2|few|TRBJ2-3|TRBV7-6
CASSLLAGASTDTQYF
TGTGCCAGCAGCTTGTTAGCGGGGGCTAGCACAGATACGCAGTATTTT
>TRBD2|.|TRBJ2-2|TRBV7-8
CASSPGEGRTGELFF
TGTGCCAGCAGCCCGGGGGAGGGGCGCACCGGGGAGCTGTTTTTT
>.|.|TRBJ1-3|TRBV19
CASSAGRNSGNTIYF
TGTGCCAGTAGTGCCGGACGGAACTCTGGAAACACCATATATTTT
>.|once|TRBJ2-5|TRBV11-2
CASSLGVGERTQYF
TGTGCCAGCAGCTTAGGGGTGGGAGAAAGGACCCAGTACTTC
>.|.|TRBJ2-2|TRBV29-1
CSVGQGSTGELFF
TGCAGCGTTGGCCAGGGTAGCACCGGGGAGCTGTTTTTT
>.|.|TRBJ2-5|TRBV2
CASSGAEETQYF
TGTGCCAGCAGCGGAGCGGAAGAGACCCAGTACTTC
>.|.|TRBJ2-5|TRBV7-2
CASSLDGGGVRVTQYF
TGTGCCAGCAGCTTAGACGGTGGCGGAGTAAGGGTGACCCAGTACTTC
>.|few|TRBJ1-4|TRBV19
CASSILGQTNEKLFF
TGTGCCAGTAGTATCCTGGGGCAGACTAATGAAAAACTGTTTTTT
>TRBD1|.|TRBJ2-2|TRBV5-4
CASSWTGNTGELFF
TGTGCCAGCAGCTGGACAGGGAACACCGGGGAGCTGTTTTTT
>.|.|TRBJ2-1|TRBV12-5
CASGLVVGTYNEQFF
TGTGCTAGTGGTTTGGTAGTCGGTACCTACAATGAGCAGTTCTTC
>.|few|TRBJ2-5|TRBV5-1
CASSPDLGSYQETQYF
TGCGCCAGCAGCCCGGACCTCGGGTCGTACCAAGAGACCCAGTACTTC
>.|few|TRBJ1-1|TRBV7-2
CASSFRGMNTEAFF
TGTGCCAGCAGCTTTCGGGGAATGAACACTGAAGCTTTCTTT
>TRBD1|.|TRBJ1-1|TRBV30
CAWSPGGVGNTEAFF
TGTGCCTGGAGTCCAGGGGGCGTAGGTAACACTGAAGCTTTCTTT
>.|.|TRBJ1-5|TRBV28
CASGYSLNQPQHF
TGTGCCAGCGGATATAGCCTCAATCAGCCCCAGCATTTT
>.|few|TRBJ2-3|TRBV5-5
CASSLDGRTSTDTQYF
TGTGCCAGCAGCTTGGACGGGAGAACTAGCACAGATACGCAGTATTTT